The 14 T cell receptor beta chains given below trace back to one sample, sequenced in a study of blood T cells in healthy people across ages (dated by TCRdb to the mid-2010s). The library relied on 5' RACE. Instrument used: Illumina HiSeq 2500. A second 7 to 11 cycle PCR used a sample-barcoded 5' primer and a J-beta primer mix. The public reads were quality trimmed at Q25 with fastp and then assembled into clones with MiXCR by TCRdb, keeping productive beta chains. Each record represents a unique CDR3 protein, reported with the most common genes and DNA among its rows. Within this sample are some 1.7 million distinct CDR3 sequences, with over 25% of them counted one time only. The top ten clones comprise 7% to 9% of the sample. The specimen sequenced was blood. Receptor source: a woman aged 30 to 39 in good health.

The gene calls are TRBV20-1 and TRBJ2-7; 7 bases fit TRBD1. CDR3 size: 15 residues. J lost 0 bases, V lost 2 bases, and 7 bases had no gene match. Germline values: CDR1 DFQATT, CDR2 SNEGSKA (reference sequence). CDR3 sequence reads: CSARNPAGGSYEQYF. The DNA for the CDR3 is TGCAGTGCTAGAAACCCGGCAGGGGGCTCCTACGAGCAGTACTTC.

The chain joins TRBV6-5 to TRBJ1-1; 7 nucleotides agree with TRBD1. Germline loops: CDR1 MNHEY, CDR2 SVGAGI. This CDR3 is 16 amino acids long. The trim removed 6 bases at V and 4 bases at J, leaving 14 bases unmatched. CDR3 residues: CASSPTGRMRGTEAFF. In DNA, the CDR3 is TGTGCCAGCAGCCCGACAGGGAGGATGCGGGGCACTGAAGCTTTCTTT.

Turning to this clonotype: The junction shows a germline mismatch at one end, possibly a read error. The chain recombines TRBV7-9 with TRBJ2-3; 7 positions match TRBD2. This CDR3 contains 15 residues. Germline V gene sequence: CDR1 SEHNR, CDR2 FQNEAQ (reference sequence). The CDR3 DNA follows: TGTGCCAGCAGCTTATCCATGACTAGCACAGATGCGCAGTATTTT. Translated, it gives CASSLSMTSTDAQYF.

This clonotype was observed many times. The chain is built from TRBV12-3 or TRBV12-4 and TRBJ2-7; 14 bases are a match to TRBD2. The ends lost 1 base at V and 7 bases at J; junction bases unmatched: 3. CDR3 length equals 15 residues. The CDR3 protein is CASSLGTSGRKEQYF. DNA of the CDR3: TGTGCCAGCAGTTTAGGGACTAGCGGGAGGAAAGAGCAGTACTTC.

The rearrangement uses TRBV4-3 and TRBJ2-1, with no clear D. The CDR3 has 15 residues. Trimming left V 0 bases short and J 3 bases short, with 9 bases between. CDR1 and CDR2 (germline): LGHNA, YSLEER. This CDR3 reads CASSQDYAFYNEQFF. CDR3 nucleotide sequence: TGCGCCAGCAGCCAAGACTACGCTTTCTACAATGAGCAGTTCTTC.

The CDR3 nucleotides are TGCGCCAGCAGCGCCTCGGGACAGGGGGTTTCTTTCTTT. As protein: CASSASGQGVSFF. The chain carries TRBV5-1 and TRBJ1-1; TRBD1 aligns across 11 bases. The trim removed 4 bases at V and 12 bases at J, leaving 8 bases unmatched. This CDR3 region has 13 residues. Per germline, CDR1 SGHRS and CDR2 YFSETQ.

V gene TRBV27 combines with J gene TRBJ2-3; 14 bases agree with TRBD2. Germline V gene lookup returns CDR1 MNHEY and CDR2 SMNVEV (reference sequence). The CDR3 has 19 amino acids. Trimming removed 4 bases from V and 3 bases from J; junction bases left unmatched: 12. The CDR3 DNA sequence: TGTGCCAGCAGTTCGGGACTAGCGGGAGTACCTAAAGATACAGATACGCAGTATTTT. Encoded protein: CASSSGLAGVPKDTDTQYF.

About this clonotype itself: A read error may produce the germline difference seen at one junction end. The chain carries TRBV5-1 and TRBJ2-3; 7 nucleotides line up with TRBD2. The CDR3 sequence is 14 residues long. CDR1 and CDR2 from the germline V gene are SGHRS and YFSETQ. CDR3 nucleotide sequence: TGCACCAGCAGCCTAGAGCGGGATACAGATACGCAGTATTTT. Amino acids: CTSSLERDTDTQYF.

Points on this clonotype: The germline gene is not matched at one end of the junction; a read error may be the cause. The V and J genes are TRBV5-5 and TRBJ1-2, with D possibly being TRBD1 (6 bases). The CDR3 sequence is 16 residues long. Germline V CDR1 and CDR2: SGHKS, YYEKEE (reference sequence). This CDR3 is CASSLVERGYHYGHTF. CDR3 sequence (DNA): TGTGCCAGCAGCTTGGTGGAAAGGGGGTATCACTATGGCCACACCTTC. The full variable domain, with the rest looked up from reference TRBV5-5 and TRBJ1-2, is DAGVTQSPTHLIKTRGQQVTLRCSPISGHKSVSWYQQVLGQGPQFIFQYYEKEERGRGNFPDRFSARQFPNYSSELNVNALLLGDSALYLCASSLVERGYHYGHTFGSGTRLTVV.

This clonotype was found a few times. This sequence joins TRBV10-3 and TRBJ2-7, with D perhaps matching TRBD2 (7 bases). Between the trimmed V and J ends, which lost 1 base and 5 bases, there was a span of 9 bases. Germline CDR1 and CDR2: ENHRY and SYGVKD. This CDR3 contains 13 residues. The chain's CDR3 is CAISELGGDEQYF. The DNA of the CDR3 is TGTGCCATCAGTGAGTTAGGGGGGGACGAGCAGTACTTC.

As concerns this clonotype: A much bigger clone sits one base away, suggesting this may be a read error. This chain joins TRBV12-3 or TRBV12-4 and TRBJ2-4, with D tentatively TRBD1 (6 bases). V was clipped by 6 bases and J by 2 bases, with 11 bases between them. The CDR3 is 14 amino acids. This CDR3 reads CASRRTGTKNIQYF. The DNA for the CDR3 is TGTGCCAGCAGGCGCACAGGGACCAAAAACATTCAGTACTTC.

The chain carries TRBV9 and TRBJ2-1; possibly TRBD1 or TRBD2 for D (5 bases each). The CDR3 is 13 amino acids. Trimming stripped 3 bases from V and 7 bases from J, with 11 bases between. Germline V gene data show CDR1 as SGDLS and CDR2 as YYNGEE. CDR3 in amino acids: CASSAPEGNEQFF. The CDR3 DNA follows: TGTGCCAGCAGCGCCCCCGAGGGGAATGAGCAGTTCTTC. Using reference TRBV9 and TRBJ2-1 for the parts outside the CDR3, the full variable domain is DSGVTQTPKHLITATGQRVTLRCSPRSGDLSVYWYQQSLDQGLQFLIQYYNGEERAKGNILERFSAQQFPDLHSELNLSSLELGDSALYFCASSAPEGNEQFFGPGTRLTVL.

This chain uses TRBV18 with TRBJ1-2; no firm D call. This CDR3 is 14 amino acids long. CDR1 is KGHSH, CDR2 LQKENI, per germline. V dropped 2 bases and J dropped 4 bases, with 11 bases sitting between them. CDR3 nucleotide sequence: TGTGCCAGCTCACCAACAGAGGTCGGCTATGGCTACACCTTC. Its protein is CASSPTEVGYGYTF.

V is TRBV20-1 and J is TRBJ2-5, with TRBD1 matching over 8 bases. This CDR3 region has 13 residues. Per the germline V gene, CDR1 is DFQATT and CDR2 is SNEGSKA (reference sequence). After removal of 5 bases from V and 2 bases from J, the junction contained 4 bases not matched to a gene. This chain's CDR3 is CSAHRDRQETQYF. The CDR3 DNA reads TGCAGTGCTCACCGGGACAGGCAAGAGACCCAGTACTTC.